The entry below gives a single T cell receptor beta chain sequence along with its context. What it binds is not known. Per germline, CDR1 SGDLS and CDR2 YYNGEE. This CDR3 contains 14 residues. V was clipped by 6 bases and J by 2 bases, with 12 bases between them. This sample is drawn from a study of cytomegalovirus exposure and HLA in healthy donors. General study results and limits: It was confirmed in vitro that a few of the CMV-associated chains were specific for CMV antigens. The study listed approximately 160 cytomegalovirus-associated TCR beta chains. High specificity and sensitivity for cytomegalovirus status were reported for the classifier.

TCRdb keeps only in-frame clones here, not all; method: immunoSEQ multiplex PCR. The sample includes approximately 76,000 clones, 94% of them seen just once. Among the roughly 120 subjects of the validation cohort, separate from the 666-subject first cohort, were the donors. Sequencing was carried out using PBMCs. V gene TRBV9 combines with J gene TRBJ2-1, with D possibly TRBD2 on 6 matching bases. The clonotype was recovered from a woman aged 18-29 years in good health and CMV-seropositive. The CDR3 reads CASTGVVAYNEQFF. The DNA for the CDR3 is TGTGCCAGCACGGGGGTGGTGGCCTACAATGAGCAGTTCTTC. Drawing the rest from reference TRBV9 and TRBJ2-1, the complete variable domain is DSGVTQTPKHLITATGQRVTLRCSPRSGDLSVYWYQQSLDQGLQFLIQYYNGEERAKGNILERFSAQQFPDLHSELNLSSLELGDSALYFCASTGVVAYNEQFFGPGTRLTVL.